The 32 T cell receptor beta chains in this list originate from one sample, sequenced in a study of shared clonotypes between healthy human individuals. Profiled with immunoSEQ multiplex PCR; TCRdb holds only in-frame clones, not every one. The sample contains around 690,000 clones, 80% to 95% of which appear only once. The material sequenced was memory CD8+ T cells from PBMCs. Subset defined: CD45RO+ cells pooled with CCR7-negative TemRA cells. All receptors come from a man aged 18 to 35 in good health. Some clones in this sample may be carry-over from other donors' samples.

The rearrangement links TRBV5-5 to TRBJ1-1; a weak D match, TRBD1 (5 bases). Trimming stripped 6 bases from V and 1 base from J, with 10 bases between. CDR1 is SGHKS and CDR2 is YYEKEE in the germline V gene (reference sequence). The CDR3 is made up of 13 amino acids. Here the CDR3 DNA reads TGTGCCAGCAACCCGGGACGGAACACTGAAGCTTTCTTT. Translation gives CASNPGRNTEAFF.

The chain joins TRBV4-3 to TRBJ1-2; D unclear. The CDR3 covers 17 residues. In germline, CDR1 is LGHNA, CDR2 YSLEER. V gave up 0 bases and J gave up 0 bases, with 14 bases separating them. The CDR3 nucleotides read TGCGCCAGCAGCCAAGACCCTCCTAACCTTTCTAACTATGGCTACACCTTC. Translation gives CASSQDPPNLSNYGYTF.

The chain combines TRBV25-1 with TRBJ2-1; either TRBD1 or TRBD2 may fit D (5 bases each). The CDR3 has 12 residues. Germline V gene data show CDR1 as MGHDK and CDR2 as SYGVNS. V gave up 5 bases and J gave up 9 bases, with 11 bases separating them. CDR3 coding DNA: TGTGCCAGCAGTTCCCGGGGCCCTGAGCAGTTCTTC. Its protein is CASSSRGPEQFF.

DNA of the CDR3: TGTGCCACACGAGTTTCAGATACGCAGTATTTT. It yields the protein CATRVSDTQYF. This chain connects TRBV5-4 to TRBJ2-3, with D unclear. This CDR3 contains 11 residues. Germline lookup yields CDR1 SGHNT and CDR2 YYREEE (reference sequence). The V gene lost 9 bases and the J gene lost 4 bases, with 9 bases spanning the gap.

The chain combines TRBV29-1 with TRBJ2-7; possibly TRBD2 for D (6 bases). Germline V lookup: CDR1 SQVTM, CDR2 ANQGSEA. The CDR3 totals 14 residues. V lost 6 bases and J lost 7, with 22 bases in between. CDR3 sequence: CSVWGRDSPGEQYF. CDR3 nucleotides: TGCAGCGTGTGGGGCCGGGACTCTCCCGGTGAGCAGTACTTC.

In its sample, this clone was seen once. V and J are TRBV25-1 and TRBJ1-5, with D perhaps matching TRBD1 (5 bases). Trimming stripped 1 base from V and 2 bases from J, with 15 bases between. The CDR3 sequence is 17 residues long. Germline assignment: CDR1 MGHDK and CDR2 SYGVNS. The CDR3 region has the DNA TGTGCCAGCAGTGAATCGGGACGGAGAAACTGCAATCAGCCCCAGCATTTT. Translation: CASSESGRRNCNQPQHF. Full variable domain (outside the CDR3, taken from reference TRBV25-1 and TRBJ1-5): EADIYQTPRYLVIGTGKKITLECSQTMGHDKMYWYQQDPGMELHLIHYSYGVNSTEKGDLSSESTVSRIRTEHFPLTLESARPSHTSQYLCASSESGRRNCNQPQHFGDGTRLSIL.

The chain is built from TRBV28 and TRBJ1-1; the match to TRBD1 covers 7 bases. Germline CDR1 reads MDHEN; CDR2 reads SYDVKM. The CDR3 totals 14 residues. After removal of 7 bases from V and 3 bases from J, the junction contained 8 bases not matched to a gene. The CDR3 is CASTRRGEDTEAFF. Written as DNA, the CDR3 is TGTGCCAGCACCCGCAGGGGGGAGGACACTGAAGCTTTCTTT.

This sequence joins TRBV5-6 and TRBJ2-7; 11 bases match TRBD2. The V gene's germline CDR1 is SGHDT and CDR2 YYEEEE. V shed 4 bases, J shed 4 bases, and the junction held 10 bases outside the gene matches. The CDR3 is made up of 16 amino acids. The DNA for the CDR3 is TGTGCCAGCAGCACCGGAGTACTAGCGGGAGAATACGAGCAGTACTTC. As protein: CASSTGVLAGEYEQYF.

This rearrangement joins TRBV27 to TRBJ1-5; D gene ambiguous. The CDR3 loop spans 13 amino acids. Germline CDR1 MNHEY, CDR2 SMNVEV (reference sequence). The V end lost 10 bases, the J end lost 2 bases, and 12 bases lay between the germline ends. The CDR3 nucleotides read TGTGCCACCAGCCTCTACGGCAATCAGCCCCAGCATTTT. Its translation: CATSLYGNQPQHF.

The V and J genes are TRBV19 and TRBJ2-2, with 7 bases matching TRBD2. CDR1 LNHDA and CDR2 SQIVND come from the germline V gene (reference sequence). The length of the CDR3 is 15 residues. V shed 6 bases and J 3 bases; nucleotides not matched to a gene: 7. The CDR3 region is CASRVSGMDTGELFF. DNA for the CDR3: TGTGCCAGTAGAGTGAGCGGGATGGACACCGGGGAGCTGTTTTTT.

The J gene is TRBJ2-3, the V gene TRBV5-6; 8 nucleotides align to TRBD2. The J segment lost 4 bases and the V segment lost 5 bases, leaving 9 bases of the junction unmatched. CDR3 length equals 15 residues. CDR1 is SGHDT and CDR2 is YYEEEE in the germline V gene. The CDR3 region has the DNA TGTGCCAGCAGACCTACCGGGGGGGGCCCAGATACGCAGTATTTT. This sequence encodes CASRPTGGGPDTQYF. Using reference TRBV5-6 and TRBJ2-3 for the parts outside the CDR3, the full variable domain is DAGVTQSPTHLIKTRGQQVTLRCSPKSGHDTVSWYQQALGQGPQFIFQYYEEEERQRGNFPDRFSGHQFPNYSSELNVNALLLGDSALYLCASRPTGGGPDTQYFGPGTRLTVL.

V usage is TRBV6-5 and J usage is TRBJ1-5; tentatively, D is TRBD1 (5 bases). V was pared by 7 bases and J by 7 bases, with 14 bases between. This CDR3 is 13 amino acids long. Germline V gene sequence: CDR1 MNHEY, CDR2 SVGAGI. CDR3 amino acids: CASTSDRIQPQHF. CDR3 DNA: TGTGCCAGCACTAGCGACAGAATCCAGCCCCAGCATTTT.

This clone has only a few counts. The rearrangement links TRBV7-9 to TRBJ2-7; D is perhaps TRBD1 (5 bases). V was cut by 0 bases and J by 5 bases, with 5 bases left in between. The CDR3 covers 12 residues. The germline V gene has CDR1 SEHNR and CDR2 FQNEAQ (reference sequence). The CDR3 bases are TGTGCCAGCAGCTTAGCGGGGCACGAGCAGTACTTC. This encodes CASSLAGHEQYF.

The CDR3 loop is CAISEPGTSGYEQYF. For the CDR3, the DNA is TGTGCCATCAGTGAGCCTGGGACTAGCGGCTACGAGCAGTACTTC. V gene TRBV10-3 combines with J gene TRBJ2-7, with 11 bases aligning to TRBD2. This CDR3 is 15 amino acids long. V lost 2 bases and J lost 3; bases outside the gene matches: 3. Germline values: CDR1 ENHRY, CDR2 SYGVKD.

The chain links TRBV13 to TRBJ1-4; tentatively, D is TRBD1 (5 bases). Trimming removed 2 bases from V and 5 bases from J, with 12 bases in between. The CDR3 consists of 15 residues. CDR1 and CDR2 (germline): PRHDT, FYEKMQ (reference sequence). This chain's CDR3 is CASSLRDLGNEKLFF. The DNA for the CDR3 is TGTGCCAGCAGCTTACGGGACTTGGGGAATGAAAAACTGTTTTTT.

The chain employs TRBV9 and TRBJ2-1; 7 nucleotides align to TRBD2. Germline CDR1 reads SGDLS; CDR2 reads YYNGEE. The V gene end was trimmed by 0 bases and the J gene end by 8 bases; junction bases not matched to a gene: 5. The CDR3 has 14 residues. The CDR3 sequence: CASSVGGSGYEQFF. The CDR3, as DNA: TGTGCCAGCAGCGTAGGTGGTAGCGGGTATGAGCAGTTCTTC.

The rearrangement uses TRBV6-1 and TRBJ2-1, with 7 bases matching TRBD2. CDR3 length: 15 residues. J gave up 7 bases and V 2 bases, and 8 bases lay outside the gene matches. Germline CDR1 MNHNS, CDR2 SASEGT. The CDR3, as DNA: TGTGCCAGCAGTGAATTGATCGGGGGGACGAATGAGCAGTTCTTC. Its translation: CASSELIGGTNEQFF.

The chain's CDR3 is CASSLSGAYQPQHF. Written as DNA, the CDR3 is TGTGCCAGCAGTCTTTCGGGAGCGTATCAGCCCCAGCATTTT. V gene TRBV11-2 combines with J gene TRBJ1-5; D ambiguous. V dropped 6 bases and J dropped 5 bases, with 14 bases sitting between them. The CDR3 has 14 amino acids. Looked up from germline, CDR1 is SGHAT and CDR2 is FQNNGV.

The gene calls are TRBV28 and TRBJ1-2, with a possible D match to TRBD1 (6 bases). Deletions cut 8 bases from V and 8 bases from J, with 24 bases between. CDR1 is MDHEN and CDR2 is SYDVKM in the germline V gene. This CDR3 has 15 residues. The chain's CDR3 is CASQPRQVREGGYTF. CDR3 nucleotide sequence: TGTGCCAGCCAGCCCCGACAGGTCCGGGAGGGGGGCTACACCTTC.

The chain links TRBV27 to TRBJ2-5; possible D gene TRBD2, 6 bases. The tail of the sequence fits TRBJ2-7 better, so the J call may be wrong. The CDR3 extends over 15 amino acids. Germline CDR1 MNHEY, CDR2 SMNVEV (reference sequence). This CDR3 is CASSLGGRSSYEQYF. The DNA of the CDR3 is TGTGCCAGCAGTCTCGGAGGGCGGAGCTCCTACGAGCAGTACTTC.

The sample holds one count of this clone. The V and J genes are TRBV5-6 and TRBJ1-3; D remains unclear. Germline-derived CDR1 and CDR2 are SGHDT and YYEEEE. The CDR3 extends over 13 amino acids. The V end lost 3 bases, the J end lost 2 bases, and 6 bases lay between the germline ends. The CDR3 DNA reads TGTGCCAGCAGCTCCGCTACTGGAAACACCATATATTTT. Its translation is CASSSATGNTIYF.

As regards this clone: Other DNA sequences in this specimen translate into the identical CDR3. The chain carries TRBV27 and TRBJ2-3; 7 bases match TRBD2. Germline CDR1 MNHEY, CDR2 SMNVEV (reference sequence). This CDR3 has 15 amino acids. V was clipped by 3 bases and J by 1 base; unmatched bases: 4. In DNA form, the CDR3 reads TGTGCCAGCAGTTTCCCTCGGGGGGGCACAGATACGCAGTATTTT. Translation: CASSFPRGGTDTQYF.

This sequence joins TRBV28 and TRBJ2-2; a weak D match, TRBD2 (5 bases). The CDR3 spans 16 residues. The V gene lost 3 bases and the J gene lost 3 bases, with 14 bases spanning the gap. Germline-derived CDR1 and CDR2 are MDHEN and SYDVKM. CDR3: CASSFSGIRDTGELFF. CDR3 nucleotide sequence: TGTGCCAGCAGTTTTTCCGGGATCCGGGACACCGGGGAGCTGTTTTTT.

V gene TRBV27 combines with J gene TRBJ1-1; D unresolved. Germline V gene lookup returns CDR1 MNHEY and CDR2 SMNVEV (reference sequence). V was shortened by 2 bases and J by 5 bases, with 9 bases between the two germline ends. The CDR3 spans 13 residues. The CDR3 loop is CASSLGQATEAFF. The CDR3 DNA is TGTGCCAGCAGTTTAGGGCAAGCTACTGAAGCTTTCTTT.

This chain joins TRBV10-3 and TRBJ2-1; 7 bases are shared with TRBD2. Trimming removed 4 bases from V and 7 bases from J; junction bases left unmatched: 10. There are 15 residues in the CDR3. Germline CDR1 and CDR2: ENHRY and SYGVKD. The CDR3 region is CAISVVLAWENEQFF. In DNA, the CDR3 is TGTGCCATCAGTGTCGTACTAGCGTGGGAAAATGAGCAGTTCTTC.

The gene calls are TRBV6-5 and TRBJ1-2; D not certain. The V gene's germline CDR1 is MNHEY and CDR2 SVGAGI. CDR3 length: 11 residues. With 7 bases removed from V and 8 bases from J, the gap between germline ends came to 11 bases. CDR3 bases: TGTGCCAGCACCGAAACGGGGGGCTACACCTTC. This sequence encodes CASTETGGYTF.

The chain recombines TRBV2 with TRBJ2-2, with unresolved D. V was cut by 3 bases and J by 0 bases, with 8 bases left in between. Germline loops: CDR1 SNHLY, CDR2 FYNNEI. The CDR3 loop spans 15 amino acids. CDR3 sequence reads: CASSEGTPNTGELFF. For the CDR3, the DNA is TGTGCCAGCAGTGAGGGTACCCCGAACACCGGGGAGCTGTTTTTT.

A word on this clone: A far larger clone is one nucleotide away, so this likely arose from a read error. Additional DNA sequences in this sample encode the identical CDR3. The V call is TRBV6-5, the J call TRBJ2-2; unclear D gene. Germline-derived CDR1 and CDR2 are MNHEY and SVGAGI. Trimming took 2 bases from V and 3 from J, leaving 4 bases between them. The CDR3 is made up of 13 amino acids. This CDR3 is CASSYRDTGELFF. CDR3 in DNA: TGTGCCAGCAGTTACAGGGACACCGGGGAGCTGTTTTTT.

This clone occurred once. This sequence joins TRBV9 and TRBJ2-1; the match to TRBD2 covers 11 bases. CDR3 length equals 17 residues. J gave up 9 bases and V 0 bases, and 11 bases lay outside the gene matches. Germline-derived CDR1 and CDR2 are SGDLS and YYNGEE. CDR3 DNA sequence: TGTGCCAGCAGCGTAGCTTTGACTAGCGGGATACTTGGTGAGCAGTTCTTC. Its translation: CASSVALTSGILGEQFF.

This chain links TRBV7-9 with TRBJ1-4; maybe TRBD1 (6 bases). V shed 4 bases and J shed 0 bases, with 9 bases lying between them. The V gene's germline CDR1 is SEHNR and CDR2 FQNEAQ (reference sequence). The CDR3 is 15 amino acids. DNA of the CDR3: TGTGCCAGCAGCTCGCGACAGGCAACTAATGAAAAACTGTTTTTT. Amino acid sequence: CASSSRQATNEKLFF.

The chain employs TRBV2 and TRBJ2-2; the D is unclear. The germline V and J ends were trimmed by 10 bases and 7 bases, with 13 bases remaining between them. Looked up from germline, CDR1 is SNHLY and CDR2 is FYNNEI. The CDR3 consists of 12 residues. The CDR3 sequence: CANQDVGGELFF. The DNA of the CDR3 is TGTGCCAACCAAGACGTTGGCGGGGAGCTGTTTTTT.

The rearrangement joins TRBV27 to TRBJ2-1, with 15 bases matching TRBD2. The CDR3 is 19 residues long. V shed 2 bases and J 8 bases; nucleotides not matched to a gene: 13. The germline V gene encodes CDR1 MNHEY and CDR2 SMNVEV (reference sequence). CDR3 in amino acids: CASSLRPGTSGRTVHEQFF. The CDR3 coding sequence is TGTGCCAGCAGTTTACGTCCTGGGACTAGCGGGAGGACGGTCCATGAGCAGTTCTTC.